Following are 29 T cell receptor beta chains from one sample sequenced in a study of shared clonotypes between healthy human individuals. TCRdb's table, derived via immunoSEQ multiplex PCR, lists solely in-frame clones and lacks some. Of roughly 410,000 clones in the sample, approximately 96% were seen once. Sequencing input: memory CD8+ T cells sorted from blood. Subset given: CD45RO+ cells pooled with CCR7-negative TemRA cells. These receptors all come from a man in his thirties or forties in good health.

J is TRBJ2-1 and V is TRBV6-6, with 7 bases fitting TRBD1. CDR3 size: 16 residues. Germline CDR1 and CDR2: MNHNY and SVGAGI (reference sequence). The J segment lost 2 bases and the V segment lost 6 bases, leaving 10 bases of the junction unmatched. Here the CDR3 reads CASRRGTALPYNEQFF. DNA of the CDR3: TGTGCCAGCAGGAGAGGGACAGCCCTACCCTACAATGAGCAGTTCTTC.

The chain employs TRBV7-3 and TRBJ2-5; D perhaps matches TRBD2 (6 bases). The ends were cut back, 8 bases at V and 4 bases at J, with 14 bases in the middle. The CDR3 has 13 residues. Germline values: CDR1 SGHTA, CDR2 FQGTGA. CDR3 amino acids: CASGRGAAETQYF. The CDR3 nucleotides are TGTGCCAGCGGTCGCGGGGCAGCAGAGACCCAGTACTTC.

The V gene is TRBV29-1, the J gene TRBJ2-5; no reliable D call. The J call may be incorrect, as the DNA end agrees better with TRBJ2-7. The CDR3 totals 12 residues. Germline loops: CDR1 SQVTM, CDR2 ANQGSEA. CDR3 in DNA: TGCAGCGTTGAAGGCGAAACCTACGAGCAGTACTTC. Translating gives CSVEGETYEQYF.

The chain carries TRBV30 and TRBJ1-5; TRBD1 is a possible D gene (6 bases). Germline V gene data show CDR1 as GTSNPN and CDR2 as SVGIG (reference sequence). The CDR3 is made up of 14 amino acids. V was clipped by 0 bases and J by 3 bases, with 9 bases between them. CDR3 DNA: TGTGCCTGGAGTGTGGGACACTCCAATCAGCCCCAGCATTTT. The encoded protein is CAWSVGHSNQPQHF.

V usage is TRBV2 and J usage is TRBJ2-4, with TRBD1 matching 9 bases. Trimming cost V 5 bases and J 0 bases; bases outside gene matches: 8. The length of the CDR3 is 17 residues. Germline-derived CDR1 and CDR2 are SNHLY and FYNNEI. The CDR3 loop is CASSKQGAELAKNIQYF. In DNA form, the CDR3 reads TGTGCCAGCAGTAAACAGGGGGCAGAACTAGCCAAAAACATTCAGTACTTC.

V is TRBV9 and J is TRBJ2-1; perhaps TRBD2 as D (5 bases). The germline CDR1 and CDR2 sequences are SGDLS and YYNGEE. The CDR3 sequence is 16 residues long. Trimming took 0 bases from V and 0 from J, leaving 10 bases between them. In DNA form, the CDR3 reads TGTGCCAGCAGCGTAGGAGCGGCGAGCTCCTACAATGAGCAGTTCTTC. This encodes CASSVGAASSYNEQFF.

The CDR3, as DNA: TGTGCCAGTACACACAGGAACACTGAAGCTTTCTTT. This encodes CASTHRNTEAFF. The chain joins TRBV19 to TRBJ1-1; D call uncertain. Germline CDR1 and CDR2: LNHDA and SQIVND (reference sequence). With 7 bases removed from V and 1 base from J, the gap between germline ends came to 7 bases. This CDR3 is built from 12 residues.

The chain employs TRBV19 and TRBJ1-5; D call uncertain. This CDR3 spans 15 amino acids. Trimming removed 1 base from V and 1 base from J, with 8 bases in between. The germline V gene has CDR1 LNHDA and CDR2 SQIVND (reference sequence). The CDR3 region has the DNA TGTGCCAGTAGTATAGCCGGAGGGAGCAATCAGCCCCAGCATTTT. This codes for CASSIAGGSNQPQHF.

The gene calls are TRBV6-1 and TRBJ2-7; 7 positions match TRBD1. The CDR3 has 13 residues. Germline CDR1 and CDR2: MNHNS and SASEGT. Trimming at V came to 5 bases and at J to 2 bases, leaving 3 bases not matched to a gene. CDR3: CASSTGATYEQYF. The CDR3 DNA is TGTGCCAGCAGTACAGGGGCAACCTACGAGCAGTACTTC.

The V gene is TRBV20-1, the J gene TRBJ1-5; D not resolved. CDR1 is DFQATT and CDR2 is SNEGSKA in the germline V gene (reference sequence). Trimming took off 4 bases at V and 3 bases at J, with 4 bases between the two ends. The CDR3 contains 11 residues. Here the CDR3 reads CSATDNQPQHF. The DNA of the CDR3 is TGCAGTGCTACCGACAATCAGCCCCAGCATTTT.

The gene calls are TRBV10-3 and TRBJ2-1; D unclear. The CDR3 is 13 amino acids. Germline V CDR1 and CDR2: ENHRY, SYGVKD. Deletions cut 3 bases from V and 8 bases from J, with 11 bases between. The CDR3 DNA sequence: TGTGCCATCAGTGAAAAGTTGGTCGATGAGCAGTTCTTC. The encoded protein is CAISEKLVDEQFF.

This chain links TRBV28 with TRBJ1-1; D remains ambiguous. There are 11 residues in the CDR3. Germline V lookup: CDR1 MDHEN, CDR2 SYDVKM. V was cut by 4 bases and J by 7 bases, with 7 bases left in between. CDR3 loop: CASSSRREAFF. For the CDR3, the DNA is TGTGCCAGCAGTTCCCGACGTGAAGCTTTCTTT.

J is TRBJ2-7 and V is TRBV11-2; 9 bases fit TRBD2. This CDR3 comprises 16 residues. The trim removed 1 base at V and 2 bases at J, leaving 6 bases unmatched. The germline V gene encodes CDR1 SGHAT and CDR2 FQNNGV. The CDR3, as DNA: TGTGCCAGCAGCTTAGCGTGGGGCGGGAGGGCCTACGAGCAGTACTTC. Translation gives CASSLAWGGRAYEQYF.

On this clone itself: Distinct nucleotide sequences in the sample also encode this CDR3. This chain joins TRBV7-2 and TRBJ1-5; no clear D gene. This CDR3 comprises 13 residues. V lost 1 base to trimming and J lost 4 bases, with 5 bases between them. The germline CDR1 and CDR2 sequences are SGHTA and FQGNSA. CDR3 protein: CASSLVGNQPQHF. The CDR3 DNA sequence: TGTGCCAGCAGCTTAGTTGGTAATCAGCCCCAGCATTTT.

The genes are TRBV19 and TRBJ2-7; unclear D gene. Germline CDR1 is LNHDA and CDR2 is SQIVND (reference sequence). V lost 3 bases and J 12 bases, leaving 21 bases between the germline ends. The CDR3 has 14 residues. In DNA, the CDR3 is TGTGCCAGTAGTATGGCCGGGTATGGTAGTAAGCTGTACTTC. Translated: CASSMAGYGSKLYF. The variable domain in full, with the rest retrieved from reference TRBV19 and TRBJ2-7, is DGGITQSPKYLFRKEGQNVTLSCEQNLNHDAMYWYRQDPGQGLRLIYYSQIVNDFQKGDIAEGYSVSREKKESFPLTVTSAQKNPTAFYLCASSMAGYGSKLYFGPGTRLTVT.

For this clone: The sample carries other DNA sequences with the same CDR3. The chain joins TRBV6-6 to TRBJ1-5, with no clear D. The CDR3 spans 14 residues. V gave up 2 bases and J gave up 0 bases, with 5 bases separating them. Germline CDR1 reads MNHNY; CDR2 reads SVGAGI (reference sequence). CDR3 sequence: CASSYGYSNQPQHF. As DNA, the CDR3 is TGTGCCAGCAGTTACGGCTATAGCAATCAGCCCCAGCATTTT.

The chain combines TRBV7-6 with TRBJ2-1; 7 nucleotides align to TRBD2. The CDR3 has 15 amino acids. Trimming cost V 0 bases and J 1 base; bases outside gene matches: 0. Per the germline V gene, CDR1 is SGHVS and CDR2 is FNYEAQ. In DNA form, the CDR3 reads TGTGCCAGCAGCTTAGCAGCGGGGTCCTACAATGAGCAGTTCTTC. It codes for CASSLAAGSYNEQFF. Using reference TRBV7-6 and TRBJ2-1 for the parts outside the CDR3, the full variable domain is GAGVSQSPRYKVTKRGQDVALRCDPISGHVSLYWYRQALGQGPEFLTYFNYEAQQDKSGLPNDRFSAERPEGSISTLTIQRTEQRDSAMYRCASSLAAGSYNEQFFGPGTRLTVL.

The chain has TRBV5-6 and TRBJ1-5; 7 bases align to TRBD1. Losses at the gene ends were 0 bases for V and 4 bases for J; bases not matched to a gene: 10. From germline, CDR1 is SGHDT and CDR2 YYEEEE. This CDR3 contains 17 residues. In nucleotides, the CDR3 is TGTGCCAGCAGCTTGGGGTCCCTCCGGGACAGAAATCAGCCCCAGCATTTT. This gives the protein CASSLGSLRDRNQPQHF.

The chain combines TRBV7-2 with TRBJ2-7; 10 nucleotides align to TRBD2. The CDR3 totals 16 residues. The V and J ends lost 2 bases and 1 base, in that order; junction bases with no gene match: 5. The V gene's germline CDR1 is SGHTA and CDR2 FQGNSA. The CDR3 nucleotides read TGTGCCAGCAGCTTACAGACTAGCGGGTATTCCTACGAGCAGTACTTC. It is translated as CASSLQTSGYSYEQYF.

The chain is built from TRBV20-1 and TRBJ1-1; the D gene is possibly TRBD1 (6 bases). This CDR3 has 10 residues. The germline V gene has CDR1 DFQATT and CDR2 SNEGSKA (reference sequence). CDR3: CRGQNTEAFF. CDR3 nucleotides: TGCAGGGGACAGAACACTGAAGCTTTCTTT.

The chain couples TRBV7-9 to TRBJ2-2; either TRBD1 or TRBD2 may supply D (5 bases each). Between the trimmed V and J ends, which lost 1 base and 1 base, there was a span of 13 bases. Germline V gene sequence: CDR1 SEHNR, CDR2 FQNEAQ (reference sequence). The CDR3 runs to 17 residues. The CDR3 sequence: CASSLGGYRRNTGELFF. CDR3 nucleotides: TGTGCCAGCAGCTTAGGGGGGTACAGGCGGAACACCGGGGAGCTGTTTTTT.

The chain has TRBV2 and TRBJ2-3; 8 bases agree with TRBD2. The CDR3 is made up of 15 amino acids. Germline assignment: CDR1 SNHLY and CDR2 FYNNEI. The V segment lost 3 bases and the J segment 4 bases; nucleotides outside the gene matches: 6. The CDR3 bases are TGTGCCAGCAGTGACCGACTAGCGTTTGCAGATACGCAGTATTTT. Translated, it gives CASSDRLAFADTQYF.

The genes are TRBV10-2 and TRBJ2-5; the D gene is possibly TRBD1 (6 bases). The CDR3 covers 12 residues. Germline loops: CDR1 WSHSY, CDR2 SAAADI. V lost 6 bases and J 5 bases, leaving 10 bases between the germline ends. This CDR3 is CASSPGDETQYF. DNA for the CDR3: TGCGCCAGCAGCCCAGGGGACGAGACCCAGTACTTC.

V and J are TRBV29-1 and TRBJ1-4; D might be TRBD1 (5 bases). Germline V CDR1 and CDR2: SQVTM, ANQGSEA. Between the trimmed V and J ends, which lost 7 bases and 7 bases, there was a span of 13 bases. This CDR3 has 12 amino acids. The CDR3 loop is CSAHGQGEKLFF. The CDR3 DNA is TGCAGCGCCCACGGGCAGGGTGAAAAACTGTTTTTT.

The genes are TRBV7-2 and TRBJ2-3; maybe TRBD2 (5 bases). Germline V gives CDR1 SGHTA, CDR2 FQGNSA. The ends were cut back, 1 base at V and 3 bases at J, with 11 bases in the middle. This CDR3 region has 15 residues. CDR3 nucleotide sequence: TGTGCCAGCAGCTTAGGAGGGCAGGTGACAGATACGCAGTATTTT. Residues: CASSLGGQVTDTQYF.

CDR3: CAISSLWGTNNEQFF. The CDR3 DNA is TGTGCCATCAGTTCCCTCTGGGGGACCAACAATGAGCAGTTCTTC. J is TRBJ2-1 and V is TRBV10-3; D might be TRBD1 or TRBD2, each matching 5 bases. CDR3 size: 15 residues. V lost 5 bases to trimming and J lost 5 bases, with 16 bases between them. Germline lookup yields CDR1 ENHRY and CDR2 SYGVKD.

This chain joins TRBV5-5 and TRBJ2-1, with a tentative D call TRBD2 (6 bases). The CDR3 contains 15 residues. Trimming pared 0 bases from V and 3 bases from J, leaving 10 bases between. The V gene's germline CDR1 is SGHKS and CDR2 YYEKEE (reference sequence). The CDR3 here is CASSLVGRYYNEQFF. CDR3 nucleotides: TGTGCCAGCAGCTTGGTCGGGAGATACTACAATGAGCAGTTCTTC.

In regard to this clone: Its ends do not fully match the called genes, so a read error is possible. The chain combines TRBV28 with TRBJ1-4; D unclear. CDR1 is MDHEN, CDR2 SYDVKM, per germline. The CDR3 contains 11 residues. The CDR3 DNA is TGTGCCAGCAGCCAGAGAGGGATCATGGGTTTT. It is translated as CASSQRGIMGF.

The V and J genes are TRBV5-1 and TRBJ2-1, with 9 bases fitting TRBD1. Unmatched junction bases numbered 23, after V lost 4 bases and J lost 9 bases. The CDR3 loop spans 19 amino acids. Germline CDR1 is SGHRS and CDR2 is YFSETQ. As DNA, the CDR3 is TGCGCCAGCAGCCCCCGGGACAGGGCCCATATATCGTATGACGGTGAGCAGTTCTTC. Its translation is CASSPRDRAHISYDGEQFF.